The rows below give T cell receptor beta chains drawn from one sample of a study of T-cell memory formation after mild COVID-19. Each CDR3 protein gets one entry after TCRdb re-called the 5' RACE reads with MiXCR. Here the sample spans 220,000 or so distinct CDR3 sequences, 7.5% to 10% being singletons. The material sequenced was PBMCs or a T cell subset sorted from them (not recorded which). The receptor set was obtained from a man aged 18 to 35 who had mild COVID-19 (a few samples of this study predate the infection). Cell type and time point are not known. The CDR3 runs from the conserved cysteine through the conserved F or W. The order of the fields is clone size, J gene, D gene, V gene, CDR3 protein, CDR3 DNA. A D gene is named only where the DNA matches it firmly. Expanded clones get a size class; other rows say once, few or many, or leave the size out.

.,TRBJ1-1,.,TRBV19,CATRHGLGAFF,TGTGCCACCCGACACGGTCTGGGAGCTTTCTTT
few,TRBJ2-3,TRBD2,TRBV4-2,CASSQDRGGDTQYF,TGTGCCAGCAGCCAAGATCGGGGGGGTGATACGCAGTATTTT
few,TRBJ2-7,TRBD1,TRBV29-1,CSAALSTGGEQYF,TGCAGCGCCGCCCTGTCGACAGGGGGCGAGCAGTACTTC
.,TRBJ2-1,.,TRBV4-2,CASSQDGTPPKQFF,TGTGCCAGCAGCCAAGATGGGACTCCTCCCAAGCAGTTCTTC
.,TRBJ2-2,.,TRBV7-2,CASSSYRADAGELFF,TGTGCCAGCAGCTCATACCGGGCGGACGCCGGGGAGCTGTTTTTT
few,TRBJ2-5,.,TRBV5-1,CASAGETQYF,TGCGCCAGCGCCGGGGAGACCCAGTACTTC
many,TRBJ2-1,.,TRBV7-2,CASSLARGTYNEQFF,TGTGCCAGCAGCTTAGCGCGAGGGACCTACAATGAGCAGTTCTTC
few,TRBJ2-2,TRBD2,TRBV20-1,CSARGLANTGELFF,TGCAGTGCAAGGGGACTAGCGAACACCGGGGAGCTGTTTTTT
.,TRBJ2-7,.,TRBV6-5,CASTIPGSYEQYF,TGTGCCAGCACAATCCCTGGCTCCTACGAGCAGTACTTC
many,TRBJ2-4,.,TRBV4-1,CASSQPRDLAKNIQYF,TGCGCCAGCAGCCAACCCAGGGACCTAGCCAAAAACATTCAGTACTTC
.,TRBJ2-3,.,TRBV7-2,CASSPRRSGLDTQYF,TGTGCCAGCAGCCCCCGACGTTCGGGACTAGATACGCAGTATTTT
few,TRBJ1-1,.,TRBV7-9,CASSKRGARGTEAFF,TGTGCCAGCAGCAAACGGGGGGCGCGGGGCACTGAAGCTTTCTTT
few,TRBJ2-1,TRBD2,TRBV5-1,CASSLSPSGGYNEQFF,TGCGCCAGCAGCTTAAGCCCTAGCGGGGGTTACAATGAGCAGTTCTTC
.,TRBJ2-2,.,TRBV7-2,CASSRRGAPGELFF,TGTGCCAGCAGTAGAAGGGGAGCCCCCGGGGAGCTGTTTTTT
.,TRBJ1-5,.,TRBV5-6,CASSLGGGYSNQPQHF,TGTGCCAGCAGCTTGGGGGGGGGATATAGCAATCAGCCCCAGCATTTT
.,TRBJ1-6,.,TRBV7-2,CASSFVSVNSPLHF,TGTGCCAGCAGCTTCGTATCGGTTAATTCACCCCTCCACTTT
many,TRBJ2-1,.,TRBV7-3,CASSLRGVDPKKKNEQFF,TGTGCCAGCAGCTTAAGGGGGGTGGACCCTAAAAAGAAAAATGAGCAGTTCTTC
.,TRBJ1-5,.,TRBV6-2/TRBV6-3,CASSYASWGTEPQHF,TGTGCCAGCAGTTACGCGTCCTGGGGGACGGAGCCCCAGCATTTT
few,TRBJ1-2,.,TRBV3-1,CASSLGPANYGYTF,TGTGCCAGCAGCCTGGGACCGGCTAACTATGGCTACACCTTC
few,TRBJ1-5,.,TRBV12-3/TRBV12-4,CASRSGVSSNQPQHF,TGTGCCAGCAGGTCAGGGGTTTCGAGCAATCAGCCCCAGCATTTT
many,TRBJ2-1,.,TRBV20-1,CSAPGARNEQFF,TGCAGTGCTCCGGGGGCGCGGAATGAGCAGTTCTTC
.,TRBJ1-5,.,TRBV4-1,CASSRTGIQPQHF,TGCGCCAGCAGCCGCACAGGGATTCAGCCCCAGCATTTT
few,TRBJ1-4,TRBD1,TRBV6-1,CASRENRGRDEKLFF,TGTGCCAGCAGAGAAAACAGGGGACGGGATGAAAAACTGTTTTTT
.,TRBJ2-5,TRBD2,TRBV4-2,CASSQALAGGRLTETQYF,TGTGCCAGCAGCCAAGCACTAGCGGGGGGGCGTCTAACAGAGACCCAGTACTTC
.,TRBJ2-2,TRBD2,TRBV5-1,CASSLPPSGGPGTGELFF,TGCGCCAGCAGCTTGCCCCCTAGCGGGGGGCCGGGCACCGGGGAGCTGTTTTTT
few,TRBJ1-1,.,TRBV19,CASSIGTQNTEAFF,TGTGCCAGTAGTATAGGGACCCAGAACACTGAAGCTTTCTTT
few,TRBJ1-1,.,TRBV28,CASIQGYTEAFF,TGTGCCAGTATCCAGGGGTACACTGAAGCTTTCTTT
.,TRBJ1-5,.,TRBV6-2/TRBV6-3,CASSRDIYQPQHF,TGTGCCAGCAGCAGGGACATATATCAGCCCCAGCATTTT
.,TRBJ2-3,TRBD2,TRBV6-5,CASSRASGLLTQYF,TGTGCCAGCAGCCGAGCTAGCGGCCTCCTTACGCAGTATTTT
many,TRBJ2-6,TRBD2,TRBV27,CASSLERDGSNVLTF,TGTGCCAGCAGTTTAGAGCGGGACGGATCCAACGTCCTGACTTTC
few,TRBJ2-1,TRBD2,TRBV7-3,CASSLGSSGGATEQFF,TGTGCCAGCAGCTTAGGGTCTAGCGGGGGGGCCACTGAGCAGTTCTTC
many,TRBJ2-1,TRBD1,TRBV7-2,CASSRGQVGEQFF,TGTGCCAGCAGCCGAGGACAGGTTGGTGAGCAGTTCTTC
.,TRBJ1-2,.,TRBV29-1,CSGEDQGGYGYTF,TGCAGCGGAGAGGACCAAGGGGGGTATGGCTACACCTTC
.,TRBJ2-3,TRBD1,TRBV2,CASGGQGPVDTQYF,TGTGCCAGCGGGGGACAGGGCCCAGTGGATACGCAGTATTTT
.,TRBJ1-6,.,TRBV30,CAWSVQPGRNSPLHF,TGTGCCTGGAGTGTACAACCAGGGCGGAATTCACCCCTCCACTTT
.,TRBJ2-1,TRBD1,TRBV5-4,CASSLDRGRLTEQFF,TGTGCCAGCAGCTTGGACAGGGGGCGTTTGACTGAGCAGTTCTTC
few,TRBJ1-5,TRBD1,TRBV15,CATSRDRGPGQPQHF,TGTGCCACCAGCAGAGACAGGGGGCCCGGGCAGCCCCAGCATTTT
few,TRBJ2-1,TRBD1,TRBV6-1,CASSFLGQGEGEQFF,TGTGCCAGCAGTTTTCTGGGACAGGGGGAGGGGGAGCAGTTCTTC
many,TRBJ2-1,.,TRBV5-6,CASSLSPFLPNEQFF,TGTGCCAGCAGCTTATCCCCCTTCCTGCCCAATGAGCAGTTCTTC
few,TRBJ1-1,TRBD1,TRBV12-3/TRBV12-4,CASSQRTGGMTEAFF,TGTGCCAGCAGCCAACGGACAGGGGGCATGACTGAAGCTTTCTTT
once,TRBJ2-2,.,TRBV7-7,CASSLVQNTGELFF,TGTGCTAGCAGCTTAGTACAAAACACCGGGGAGCTGTTTTTT